A selection of T cell receptor beta chains follows, all from one sample in a study of blood T cells in healthy people across ages. Via MiXCR, TCRdb re-called the 5' RACE reads, giving one row per CDR3 protein. The table records about 1.6 million distinct CDR3 sequences, about 35% of them present only once. Sequencing was carried out using blood. The source is a woman aged 25 to 39 in good health. Both conserved end residues are part of each CDR3. The D gene is left open where the match is weak. Not every row has a clone size; where given, it reads once, few, many or a size class.

V: TRBV29-1
D: NA
length: 12
J: TRBJ1-2
size: NA
CDR3: CSVDPAGYGYTF
DNA: TGCAGCGTTGATCCAGCCGGCTATGGCTACACCTTC

V: TRBV6-1
D: NA
length: 16
J: TRBJ2-7
size: few
CDR3: CASRPSGTLNPYEQYF
DNA: TGTGCCAGCAGGCCCTCCGGGACTTTAAACCCCTACGAGCAGTACTTC

V: TRBV20-1
D: TRBD2
length: 16
J: TRBJ2-2
size: few
CDR3: CSARDHGREGTGELFF
DNA: TGCAGTGCTAGAGATCATGGGCGGGAGGGCACCGGGGAGCTGTTTTTT

V: TRBV7-2
D: NA
length: 14
J: TRBJ1-2
size: few
CDR3: CASNLGHPGDGYTF
DNA: TGTGCCAGCAACTTGGGCCACCCAGGGGATGGCTACACCTTC

V: TRBV9
D: TRBD2
length: 18
J: TRBJ2-1
size: NA
CDR3: CASSPGTSGGMPYNEQFF
DNA: TGTGCCAGCAGCCCCGGGACTAGCGGGGGGATGCCCTACAACGAGCAGTTCTTC

V: TRBV15
D: NA
length: 14
J: TRBJ1-2
size: NA
CDR3: CATSQITGMDGYTF
DNA: TGTGCCACCAGCCAAATTACAGGGATGGATGGCTACACCTTC

V: TRBV7-7
D: NA
length: 17
J: TRBJ2-1
size: once
CDR3: CASSLGVAGTGRNEQFF
DNA: TGTGCCAGCAGCTTAGGGGTAGCGGGGACAGGGAGAAATGAGCAGTTCTTC

V: TRBV3-1
D: TRBD2
length: 16
J: TRBJ2-3
size: many
CDR3: CASSQGLAGGTDTQYF
DNA: TGTGCCAGCAGCCAAGGACTAGCGGGGGGCACAGATACGCAGTATTTT

V: TRBV20-1
D: NA
length: 14
J: TRBJ2-5
size: few
CDR3: CSARGPGRLYKQYF
DNA: TGCAGTGCTAGAGGACCGGGACGTCTTTACAAGCAGTACTTC

V: TRBV5-8
D: NA
length: 16
J: TRBJ2-7
size: few
CDR3: CASSLSPGFDWHEQYF
DNA: TGTGCCAGCAGCCTCTCCCCGGGCTTTGACTGGCACGAGCAGTACTTC

V: TRBV7-2
D: TRBD2
length: 18
J: TRBJ2-3
size: NA
CDR3: CASSFGRRTSGRTDTQYF
DNA: TGTGCCAGCAGCTTTGGACGTCGGACTAGCGGGAGAACAGATACGCAGTATTTT

V: TRBV7-9
D: TRBD1
length: 16
J: TRBJ1-5
size: once
CDR3: CASSPGQGGGNQPQHF
DNA: TGTGCCAGCAGCCCCGGACAGGGAGGCGGCAATCAGCCCCAGCATTTT

V: TRBV21-1
D: NA
length: 14
J: TRBJ2-3
size: once
CDR3: CASSMFRGEDTQYF
DNA: TGTGCCAGCAGCATGTTTCGGGGTGAAGATACGCAGTATTTT

V: TRBV20-1
D: NA
length: 14
J: TRBJ2-5
size: NA
CDR3: CSAPLDPIQETQYF
DNA: TGCAGTGCCCCACTGGACCCGATACAAGAGACCCAGTACTTC

V: TRBV11-2
D: TRBD2
length: 16
J: TRBJ2-1
size: once
CDR3: CASSLASSGLYNEQFF
DNA: TGTGCCAGCAGCTTAGCTTCTAGCGGTTTGTACAATGAGCAGTTCTTC

V: TRBV11-2
D: NA
length: 13
J: TRBJ2-3
size: few
CDR3: CASSLDTGSPQYF
DNA: TGTGCCAGCAGCTTAGATACGGGTTCCCCGCAGTATTTT

V: TRBV6-5
D: NA
length: 16
J: TRBJ2-7
size: NA
CDR3: CASSYSPATTLYEQYF
DNA: TGTGCCAGCAGTTACTCCCCGGCGACAACCCTCTACGAGCAGTACTTC

V: TRBV5-1
D: TRBD2
length: 17
J: TRBJ2-1
size: NA
CDR3: CASSLAGLAGLFNEQFF
DNA: TGCGCCAGCAGCTTGGCCGGACTAGCGGGATTGTTCAATGAGCAGTTCTTC

V: TRBV27
D: NA
length: 15
J: TRBJ2-2
size: NA
CDR3: CASSLSKTGSGERFF
DNA: TGTGCCAGCAGTCTTTCCAAAACAGGGTCCGGGGAGCGGTTTTTT

V: TRBV7-9
D: TRBD1
length: 15
J: TRBJ1-2
size: NA
CDR3: CASSLGQGRVYGYTF
DNA: TGTGCCAGCAGCTTGGGACAGGGACGGGTCTATGGCTACACCTTC

V: TRBV9
D: TRBD2
length: 19
J: TRBJ2-2
size: NA
CDR3: CASSIAHQGLAGGTGELFF
DNA: TGTGCCAGCAGCATTGCACACCAGGGACTAGCGGGAGGGACCGGGGAGCTGTTTTTT

V: TRBV20-1
D: NA
length: 14
J: TRBJ2-3
size: few
CDR3: CSASKTGRPDTQYF
DNA: TGCAGTGCTAGTAAAACGGGAAGACCAGATACGCAGTATTTT

V: TRBV20-1
D: NA
length: 13
J: TRBJ1-5
size: few
CDR3: CSARVDSNQPQHF
DNA: TGCAGTGCTAGAGTTGATAGCAATCAGCCCCAGCATTTT

V: TRBV7-3
D: NA
length: 14
J: TRBJ2-1
size: NA
CDR3: CASSLVKSSNEQFF
DNA: TGTGCCAGCAGCTTGGTTAAGTCATCCAATGAGCAGTTCTTC

V: TRBV9
D: NA
length: 13
J: TRBJ1-2
size: NA
CDR3: CASSVDRDGGYTF
DNA: TGTGCCAGCAGCGTAGACAGGGATGGTGGCTACACCTTC

V: TRBV21-1
D: NA
length: 13
J: TRBJ2-1
size: few
CDR3: CTLTGPSYNEQFF
DNA: TGTACCCTAACGGGGCCCTCATACAATGAGCAGTTCTTC

V: TRBV6-2/TRBV6-3
D: TRBD1
length: 16
J: TRBJ2-7
size: once
CDR3: CASTSILERGLNEQYF
DNA: TGTGCCAGCACCAGCATATTGGAGAGGGGGCTAAACGAGCAGTACTTC

V: TRBV14
D: TRBD1
length: 15
J: TRBJ1-2
size: few
CDR3: CASSPRTGSGYGYTF
DNA: TGTGCCAGCAGCCCCCGGACAGGGAGCGGATACGGCTACACCTTC

V: TRBV12-3/TRBV12-4
D: NA
length: 13
J: TRBJ1-5
size: NA
CDR3: CASTPRGNQPQHF
DNA: TGTGCCAGCACCCCTCGTGGGAATCAGCCCCAGCATTTT

V: TRBV20-1
D: TRBD1
length: 15
J: TRBJ2-7
size: few
CDR3: CSARPWGQGAYEQYF
DNA: TGCAGTGCTAGACCTTGGGGACAGGGGGCCTACGAGCAGTACTTC

V: TRBV20-1
D: NA
length: 15
J: TRBJ2-3
size: NA
CDR3: CSAGRAEIRTDTQYF
DNA: TGCAGTGCTGGAAGAGCGGAGATCCGCACAGATACGCAGTATTTT

V: TRBV4-1
D: NA
length: 13
J: TRBJ1-2
size: many
CDR3: CASSQDRDYGYTF
DNA: TGCGCCAGCAGCCAAGATCGGGACTATGGCTACACCTTC

V: TRBV6-1
D: TRBD2
length: 15
J: TRBJ2-3
size: NA
CDR3: CASRLGLAETDTQYF
DNA: TGTGCCAGCAGGCTGGGACTAGCGGAAACAGATACGCAGTATTTT

V: TRBV5-6
D: NA
length: 13
J: TRBJ1-1
size: NA
CDR3: CASSLRAGLTTFF
DNA: TGTGCCAGCAGCTTGCGGGCTGGTCTGACAACTTTCTTT

V: TRBV4-1
D: NA
length: 15
J: TRBJ1-4
size: NA
CDR3: CASSAPGQTREKLFF
DNA: TGCGCCAGCAGCGCCCCGGGACAAACACGGGAAAAACTGTTTTTT

V: TRBV10-2
D: NA
length: 15
J: TRBJ2-3
size: NA
CDR3: CATTRTGKGTDTQYF
DNA: TGCGCCACTACAAGAACAGGGAAAGGCACAGATACGCAGTATTTT

V: TRBV7-8
D: NA
length: 15
J: TRBJ2-1
size: NA
CDR3: CASSLAGMAYNEQFF
DNA: TGTGCCAGCAGCTTAGCGGGGATGGCCTACAATGAGCAGTTCTTC

V: TRBV10-3
D: NA
length: 13
J: TRBJ1-2
size: few
CDR3: CAISEGQADGYTF
DNA: TGTGCCATCAGTGAGGGGCAGGCCGATGGCTACACCTTC

V: TRBV25-1
D: TRBD2
length: 16
J: TRBJ2-3
size: NA
CDR3: CASSEPGGISTDTQYF
DNA: TGTGCCAGCAGCGAGCCGGGGGGGATAAGCACAGATACGCAGTATTTT

V: TRBV15
D: NA
length: 15
J: TRBJ2-7
size: few
CDR3: CATSSGTLGTYEQYF
DNA: TGTGCCACCAGCAGTGGGACACTCGGGACCTACGAGCAGTACTTC

V: TRBV20-1
D: NA
length: 14
J: TRBJ2-3
size: few
CDR3: CSARDRGATDTQYF
DNA: TGCAGTGCTAGAGATCGAGGGGCGACAGATACGCAGTATTTT

V: TRBV4-1
D: TRBD2
length: 14
J: TRBJ2-1
size: many
CDR3: CASSPLLAGDEQFF
DNA: TGCGCCAGCAGCCCCCTACTAGCGGGAGATGAGCAGTTCTTC

V: TRBV7-3
D: NA
length: 12
J: TRBJ2-7
size: many
CDR3: CASSQPGDKQYF
DNA: TGTGCCAGCAGCCAGCCAGGGGACAAGCAGTACTTC

V: TRBV28
D: NA
length: 13
J: TRBJ1-1
size: NA
CDR3: CASHGALNTEAFF
DNA: TGTGCCAGTCACGGGGCTTTGAACACTGAAGCTTTCTTT

V: TRBV20-1
D: TRBD1
length: 15
J: TRBJ1-2
size: NA
CDR3: CSARDRTGADYGNTF
DNA: TGCAGTGCTAGAGACAGGACAGGGGCTGACTATGGCAACACCTTC

V: TRBV5-1
D: TRBD2
length: 18
J: TRBJ2-3
size: many
CDR3: CASSARGGSGGATDTQYF
DNA: TGCGCCAGCAGCGCTCGCGGCGGTAGCGGGGGGGCCACAGATACGCAGTATTTT

V: TRBV20-1
D: NA
length: 11
J: TRBJ2-1
size: many
CDR3: CSARFGDEQFF
DNA: TGCAGTGCTAGGTTTGGGGATGAGCAGTTCTTC

V: TRBV20-1
D: NA
length: 12
J: TRBJ1-2
size: NA
CDR3: CSVTLPGGGYTF
DNA: TGCAGTGTCACCCTACCTGGAGGTGGCTACACCTTC

V: TRBV5-1
D: NA
length: 11
J: TRBJ2-3
size: NA
CDR3: CASRAGGTQYF
DNA: TGCGCCAGCAGGGCCGGGGGTACGCAGTATTTT